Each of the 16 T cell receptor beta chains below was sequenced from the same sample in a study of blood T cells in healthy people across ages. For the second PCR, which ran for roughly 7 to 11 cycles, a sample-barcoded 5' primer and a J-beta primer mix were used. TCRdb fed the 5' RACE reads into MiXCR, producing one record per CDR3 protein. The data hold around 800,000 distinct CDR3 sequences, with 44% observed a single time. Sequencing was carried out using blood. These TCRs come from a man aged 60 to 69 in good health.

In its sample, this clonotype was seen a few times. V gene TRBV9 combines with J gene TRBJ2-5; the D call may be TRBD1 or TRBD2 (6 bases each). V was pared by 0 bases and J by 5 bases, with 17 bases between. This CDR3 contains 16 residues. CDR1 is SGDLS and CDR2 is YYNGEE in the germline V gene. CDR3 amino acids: CASSVATGGPWETQYF. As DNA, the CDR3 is TGTGCCAGCAGCGTAGCTACTGGGGGGCCCTGGGAGACCCAGTACTTC.

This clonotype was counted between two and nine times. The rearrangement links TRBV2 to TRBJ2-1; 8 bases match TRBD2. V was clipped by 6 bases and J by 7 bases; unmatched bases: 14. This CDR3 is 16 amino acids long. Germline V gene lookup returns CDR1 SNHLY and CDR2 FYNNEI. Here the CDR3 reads CASSREAGATGNEQFF. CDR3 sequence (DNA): TGTGCCAGCAGCCGGGAAGCGGGGGCCACGGGGAATGAGCAGTTCTTC.

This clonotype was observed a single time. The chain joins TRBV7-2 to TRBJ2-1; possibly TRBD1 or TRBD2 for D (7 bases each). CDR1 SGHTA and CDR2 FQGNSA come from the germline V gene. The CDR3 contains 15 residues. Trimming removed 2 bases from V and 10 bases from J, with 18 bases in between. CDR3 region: CASSLFPDREGEQFF. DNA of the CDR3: TGTGCCAGCAGCTTATTTCCCGACAGGGAGGGCGAGCAGTTCTTC.

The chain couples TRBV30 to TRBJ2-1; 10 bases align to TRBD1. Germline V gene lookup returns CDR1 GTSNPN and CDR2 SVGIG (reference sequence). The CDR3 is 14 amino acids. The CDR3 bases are TGTGCTCTGCAGGGACAGGGGTTTGTGGATGAGCAGTTCTTC. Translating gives CALQGQGFVDEQFF.

CDR3 protein: CASSLTGTASGANVLTF. The CDR3 nucleotides read TGTGCCAGCAGCTTAACTGGGACAGCCTCTGGGGCCAACGTCCTGACTTTC. The rearrangement joins TRBV7-3 to TRBJ2-6, with 7 bases aligning to TRBD1. Germline V gene data show CDR1 as SGHTA and CDR2 as FQGTGA. After removal of 0 bases from V and 0 bases from J, the junction contained 2 bases not matched to a gene. The CDR3 spans 17 residues.

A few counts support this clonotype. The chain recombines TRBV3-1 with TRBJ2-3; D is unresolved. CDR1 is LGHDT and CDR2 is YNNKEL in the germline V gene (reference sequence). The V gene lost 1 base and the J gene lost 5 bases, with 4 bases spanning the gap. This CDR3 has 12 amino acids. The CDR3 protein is CASSQVRDTQYF. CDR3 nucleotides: TGTGCCAGCAGCCAAGTACGAGATACGCAGTATTTT.

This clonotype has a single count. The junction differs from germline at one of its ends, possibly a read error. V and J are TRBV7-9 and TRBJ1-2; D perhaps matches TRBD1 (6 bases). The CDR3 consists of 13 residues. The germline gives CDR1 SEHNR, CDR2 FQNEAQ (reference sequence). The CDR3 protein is CACSPGQLYGYTF. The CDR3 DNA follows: TGTGCCTGCAGCCCTGGACAGCTCTATGGCTACACCTTC. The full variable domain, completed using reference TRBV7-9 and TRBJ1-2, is DTGVSQNPRHKITKRGQNVTFRCDPISEHNRLYWYRQTLGQGPEFLTYFQNEAQLEKSRLLSDRFSAERPKGSFSTLEIQRTEQGDSAMYLCACSPGQLYGYTFGSGTRLTVV.

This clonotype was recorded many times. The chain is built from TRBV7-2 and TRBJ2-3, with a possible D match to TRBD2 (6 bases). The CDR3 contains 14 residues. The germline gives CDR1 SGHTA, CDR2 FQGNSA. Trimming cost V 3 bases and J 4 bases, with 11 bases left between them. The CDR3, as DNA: TGTGCCAGCAGCTTGGGGGGATCCGCAGATACGCAGTATTTT. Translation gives CASSLGGSADTQYF.

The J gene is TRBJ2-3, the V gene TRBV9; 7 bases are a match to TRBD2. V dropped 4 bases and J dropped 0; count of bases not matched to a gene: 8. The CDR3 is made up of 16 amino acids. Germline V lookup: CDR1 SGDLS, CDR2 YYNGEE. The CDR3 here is CASSPQGGSSTDTQYF. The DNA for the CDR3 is TGTGCCAGCAGCCCGCAGGGAGGGAGTAGCACAGATACGCAGTATTTT.

DNA for the CDR3: TGCAGTGCTAGAGGGGGGGCGCATGAGCAGTTCTTC. It is translated as CSARGGAHEQFF. This rearrangement joins TRBV20-1 to TRBJ2-1; the D call may be TRBD1 or TRBD2 (6 bases each). V lost 1 base and J lost 8, with 9 bases in between. Germline V lookup: CDR1 DFQATT, CDR2 SNEGSKA (reference sequence). The CDR3 is 12 residues long.

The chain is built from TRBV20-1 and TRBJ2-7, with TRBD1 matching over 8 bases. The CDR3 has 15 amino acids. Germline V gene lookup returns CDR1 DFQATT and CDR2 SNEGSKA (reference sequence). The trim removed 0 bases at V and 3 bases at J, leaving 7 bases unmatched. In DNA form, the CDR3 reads TGCAGTGCTAGAGATCGCGGACAGGGAGTCTACGAGCAGTACTTC. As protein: CSARDRGQGVYEQYF.

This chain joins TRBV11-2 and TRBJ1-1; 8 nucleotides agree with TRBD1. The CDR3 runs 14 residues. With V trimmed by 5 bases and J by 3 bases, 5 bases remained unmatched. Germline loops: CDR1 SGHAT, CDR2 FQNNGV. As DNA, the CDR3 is TGTGCCAGCAGCGCCCGACAGGGGTACACTGAAGCTTTCTTT. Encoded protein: CASSARQGYTEAFF.

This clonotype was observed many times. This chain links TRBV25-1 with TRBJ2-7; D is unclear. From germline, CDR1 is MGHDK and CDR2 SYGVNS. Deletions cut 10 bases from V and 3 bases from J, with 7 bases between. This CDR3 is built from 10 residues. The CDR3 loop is CATGDYEQYF. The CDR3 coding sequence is TGTGCCACCGGTGACTACGAGCAGTACTTC.

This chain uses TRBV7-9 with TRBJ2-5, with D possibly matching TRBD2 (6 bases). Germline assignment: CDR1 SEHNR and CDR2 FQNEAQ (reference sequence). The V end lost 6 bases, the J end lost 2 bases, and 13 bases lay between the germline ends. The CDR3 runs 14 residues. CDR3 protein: CASSFTGRQETQYF. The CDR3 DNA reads TGTGCCAGCAGTTTTACCGGGAGACAAGAGACCCAGTACTTC.

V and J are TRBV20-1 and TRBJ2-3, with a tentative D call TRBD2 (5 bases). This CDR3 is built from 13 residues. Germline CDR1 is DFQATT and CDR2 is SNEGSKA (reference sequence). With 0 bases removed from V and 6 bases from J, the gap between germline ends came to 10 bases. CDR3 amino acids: CSARETGKDTQYF. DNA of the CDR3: TGCAGTGCTAGAGAGACGGGGAAGGATACGCAGTATTTT.

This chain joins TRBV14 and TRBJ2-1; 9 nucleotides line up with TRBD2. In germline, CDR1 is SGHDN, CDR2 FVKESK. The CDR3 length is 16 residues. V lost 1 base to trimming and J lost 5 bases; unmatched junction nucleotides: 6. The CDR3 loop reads CASSQVRPSGDNEQFF. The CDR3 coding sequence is TGTGCCAGCAGCCAAGTTCGCCCTAGCGGGGACAATGAGCAGTTCTTC. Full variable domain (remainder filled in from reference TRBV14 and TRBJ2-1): EAGVTQFPSHSVIEKGQTVTLRCDPISGHDNLYWYRRVMGKEIKFLLHFVKESKQDESGMPNNRFLAERTGGTYSTLKVQPAELEDSGVYFCASSQVRPSGDNEQFFGPGTRLTVL.